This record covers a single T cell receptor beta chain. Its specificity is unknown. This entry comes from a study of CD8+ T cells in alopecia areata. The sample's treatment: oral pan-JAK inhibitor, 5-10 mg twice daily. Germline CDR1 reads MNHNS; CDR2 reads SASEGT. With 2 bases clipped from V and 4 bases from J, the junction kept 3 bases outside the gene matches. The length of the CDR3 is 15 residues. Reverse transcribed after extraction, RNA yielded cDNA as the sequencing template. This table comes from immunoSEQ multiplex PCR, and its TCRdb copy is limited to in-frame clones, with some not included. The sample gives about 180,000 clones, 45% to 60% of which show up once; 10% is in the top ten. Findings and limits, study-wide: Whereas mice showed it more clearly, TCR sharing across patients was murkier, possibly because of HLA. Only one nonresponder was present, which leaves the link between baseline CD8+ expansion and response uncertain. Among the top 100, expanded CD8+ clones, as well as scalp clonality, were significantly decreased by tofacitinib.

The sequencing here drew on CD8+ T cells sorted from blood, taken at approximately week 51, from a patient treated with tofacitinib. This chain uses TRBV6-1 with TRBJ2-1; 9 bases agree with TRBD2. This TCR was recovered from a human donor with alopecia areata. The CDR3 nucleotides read TGTGCCAGCAGTGAAAGCGGGGGGCCGTACAATGAGCAGTTCTTC. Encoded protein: CASSESGGPYNEQFF.